This TCR beta chain appears in the sequencing data of a study of Ad26.COV2.S vaccination and SARS-CoV-2 variants (dated by TCRdb to about 2021). In terms of the full investigation: Donors in the vaccine arm were drawn from COV1001, a phase I-IIa trial of Ad26.COV2.S in healthy adults that was multicentre, randomized, double-blind and placebo-controlled. Ad26.COV2.S was given intramuscularly at 5x10^10 or 1x10^11 viral particles, as a single shot or as two shots 56 days apart. Sequencing of the TCRbeta repertoire served to evaluate the specificity and breadth of SARS-CoV-2-reactive T cell receptors following Ad26.COV2.S vaccination. Blinding of investigators to trial group allocation was maintained during experiments and outcome assessment. A total of approximately 32 samples were included in the TCR-sequenced set, comprising about 20 Ad26.COV2.S vaccine recipients, 5 placebo recipients and 8 SARS-CoV-2 convalescent individuals. Trial participants were randomized into five groups of five, in which low-dose or high-dose Ad26.COV2.S was given once or twice, or placebo was given on both occasions.

This clone came up a few times. Its cognate antigen has yet to be identified. Qualities for individual bases were not recorded, and no much larger clone is one base off. Summary of the overall study and its limitations: Vaccine and placebo recipients had comparable non-spike TCR breadth, which fits with the vaccine containing only spike. After vaccination, substantial breadth of spike-specific CD8+ and CD4+ T cell responses was reported. The study lacked the statistical power to compare responses across vaccine doses or regimens. Ad26.COV2.S recipients had higher spike-specific TCR breadth than placebo recipients (P = 0.0014). The authors noted that the TCR breadth and depth analyses may have underestimated total T cell responses.

The CDR3 measures 14 amino acids from cysteine to phenylalanine. The only DNA kept is the CDR3, 42 bases in frame from the first base. V trim: 3 bases; J trim: 7 bases; unmatched bases: 4. CDR1 and CDR2 are drawn from the germline V gene (reference sequence): LGHDT, YNNKEL. What the treatment or condition label conveys for this sample: about 20 received Ad26.COV2.S at low or high dose, single or two shots; 5 received placebo; per-sample allocation not given. Repertoires of vaccine and placebo recipients were sequenced from samples taken on day 63 after the first injection. Cohort 1b enrolled 25 or so adults aged 18-55 years at a single site in Boston, USA, between 29 July and 7 August 2020. Ad26.COV2.S consisted of a replication-incompetent adenovirus type 26 vector by which a prefusion-stabilized SARS-CoV-2 spike protein from the original Wuhan strain was expressed. TCRbeta CDR3 regions were sequenced with the immunoSEQ Assay. After extraction, genomic DNA underwent amplification by bias-controlled multiplex PCR, followed by high-throughput sequencing. In the authors' own workflow: To quantify the absolute abundance of every unique TCRbeta CDR3 region, sequences were collapsed and filtered. T cell fraction was estimated by normalization of TCRbeta template counts to usable DNA, with usable DNA being measured through amplification of reference genes present in all nucleated cells. Repertoire TCRs were annotated as SARS-CoV-2-specific by exact matching of V gene, CDR3 amino acid sequence and J gene to a known reactive TCR set. MIRA supplied the reference SARS-CoV-2 TCR set, which was filtered for enrichment in COVID-19-positive ImmuneCODE repertoires so that public or cross-reactive TCRs were removed. Using the MIRA antigens, annotated TCRs were further analysed by specific ORF or by position within an ORF. Breadth was defined as the number of annotated unique rearrangements divided by the total number of unique productive rearrangements, and depth was defined as the summed frequency of the annotated unique rearrangements. Two-sided Wilcoxon rank-sum tests were applied when comparing TCR breadth between groups. What TCRdb holds here is the immuneACCESS table cut down to in-frame rearrangements. Part of the clones is not present; checked against another copy, under half of the missing clones reflect an unresolved V gene, and the others are unexplained. The DNA gave D and trimming, while V, J and clone size come from that table. The sample includes about 680,000 clones, with around 92% observed a single time. Together, the top ten hold approximately 1.5% of the sample.

The specimen was peripheral blood, collected in a trial of Ad26.COV2.S vaccine versus placebo. The clonotype comes from a person between 18 and 59 years old who received the Ad26.COV2.S COVID-19 vaccine or a placebo. Here the chain combines TRBV3-1 (or the pseudogene TRBV3-2) and TRBJ1-5; 9 bases in the middle match TRBD1. The DNA reads TGTGCCAGCAGCCAGGGGACAGGGTACCAGCCCCAGCATTTT. Protein translation: CASSQGTGYQPQHF.